In its sample, the clone carrying this TCR beta chain was seen a few times. Germline values: CDR1 MRHNA, CDR2 SNTAGT. This CDR3 is 17 amino acids long. J lost 0 bases, V lost 2 bases, and 7 bases had no gene match. The data originate from a study of identical twins. A single record per CDR3 protein comes from TCRdb applying MiXCR to the 5' RACE reads. The repertoire holds roughly 700,000 distinct CDR3 sequences, with 8.5% to 9% as singletons. The same sample was also used in a study of yellow fever vaccine responses in identical twins.

The chain uses TRBV6-4 and TRBJ2-3, with 8 bases aligning to TRBD1. Specimen: PBMCs. The receptor was derived from a woman aged 18-35 years in good health. The CDR3 loop reads CASSDRTGGSSTDTQYF. The CDR3 DNA is TGTGCCAGCAGTGACAGAACAGGGGGATCTAGCACAGATACGCAGTATTTT.